The next 5 T cell receptor beta chains were all read from a single sample in a study of T-cell reconstitution after alpha-beta-depleted transplantation in children. Unique molecular identifiers were incorporated into the prepared TCRbeta library. TCRdb recomputed calls from the PCR reads with MiXCR, one row per CDR3 protein. Of about 240,000 distinct CDR3 sequences in the sample, about 12% are singletons; the top ten hold approximately 2.4%. The specimen was PBMCs from the stem cell graft donor, collected from the stem cell graft. All receptors derive from a human donor who donated a stem cell graft to a child with acute lymphoblastic leukemia.

There are many counts of this clonotype. The chain combines TRBV5-1 with TRBJ2-3; 9 positions match TRBD1. This CDR3 spans 18 amino acids. The ends lost 3 bases at V and 2 bases at J; junction bases unmatched: 13. CDR1 is SGHRS and CDR2 is YFSETQ in the germline V gene. CDR3 sequence (DNA): TGCGCCAGCAGCTCCACAATACGGGACAGGGCAATCACAGATACGCAGTATTTT. This sequence encodes CASSSTIRDRAITDTQYF.

This clonotype was recorded many times. The chain combines TRBV6-2 or TRBV6-3 with TRBJ1-6, with D perhaps matching TRBD1 (6 bases). V was clipped by 7 bases and J by 4 bases, with 11 bases between them. This CDR3 is 14 amino acids long. The germline V gene encodes CDR1 MNHEY and CDR2 SVGEGT. CDR3 sequence reads: CASTDSLYNSPLHF. The CDR3 region has the DNA TGTGCCAGCACGGACAGCCTGTATAATTCACCCCTCCACTTT.

Many counts were recorded for this clonotype. The V and J genes are TRBV15 and TRBJ2-7; TRBD1 matches at 10 bases. J gave up 4 bases and V 0 bases, and 9 bases lay outside the gene matches. The CDR3 sequence is 17 residues long. Germline lookup yields CDR1 LNHNV and CDR2 YYDKDF (reference sequence). CDR3: CATSRDFMTGGGYEQYF. Here the CDR3 DNA reads TGTGCCACCAGCAGAGATTTCATGACAGGGGGCGGGTACGAGCAGTACTTC. Using reference TRBV15 and TRBJ2-7 for the parts outside the CDR3, the full variable domain is DAMVIQNPRYQVTQFGKPVTLSCSQTLNHNVMYWYQQKSSQAPKLLFHYYDKDFNNEADTPDNFQSRRPNTSFCFLDIRSPGLGDTAMYLCATSRDFMTGGGYEQYFGPGTRLTVT.

The genes are TRBV20-1 and TRBJ2-3; TRBD1 matches at 7 bases. Per the germline V gene, CDR1 is DFQATT and CDR2 is SNEGSKA (reference sequence). This CDR3 is built from 16 residues. The V and J ends lost 6 bases and 7 bases, in that order; junction bases with no gene match: 19. CDR3 residues: CSARPITGVALYTQYF. CDR3 DNA sequence: TGCAGTGCCCGACCCATCACAGGGGTCGCTTTGTATACGCAGTATTTT.

This clonotype was seen repeatedly, ten times or more. The chain recombines TRBV6-5 with TRBJ2-3; TRBD2 aligns across 8 bases. Germline loops: CDR1 MNHEY, CDR2 SVGAGI. The V gene end was trimmed by 2 bases and the J gene end by 5 bases; junction bases not matched to a gene: 3. This CDR3 spans 14 amino acids. CDR3 region: CASSYTGGRDTQYF. In nucleotides, the CDR3 is TGTGCCAGCAGTTACACGGGGGGGCGAGATACGCAGTATTTT.